This is a list of T cell receptor beta chains from one sample in a study of shared clonotypes between healthy human individuals. Assay used: immunoSEQ multiplex PCR; TCRdb lists only in-frame clones, some missing. The repertoire includes around 2.1 million clones, more than 85% of them detected once, and around 1.7% sits in the top ten. Source material: naive CD8+ T cells from PBMCs. Every receptor here comes from a man aged 18 to 30 in good health. Some clones in this sample may be carry-over from other donors' samples. The CDR3 runs from the conserved cysteine through the conserved F or W. Fields, in order: D gene, V gene, clone size, J gene, CDR3 DNA, CDR3 protein. D genes are given only for firm matches. Rows may omit the clone size; those that give it use once, few, many or a size class.

NA	TRBV9	NA	TRBJ2-1	TGTGCCAGCAGTGGGGCAGGGGAAGGCTACAATGAGCAGTTCTTC	CASSGAGEGYNEQFF
NA	TRBV27	NA	TRBJ2-1	TGTGCCAGCAGTTTATACGGCGGGGAGCAGTTCTTC	CASSLYGGEQFF
NA	TRBV27	NA	TRBJ1-2	TGTGCCAGCAGTTTAGGTGGAAACTATGGCTACACCTTC	CASSLGGNYGYTF
TRBD1	TRBV10-2	NA	TRBJ2-1	TGCGCCAGCAGAGATAACAGGGGCTTTCCATCGGACGTAATCTTC	CASRDNRGFPSDVIF
NA	TRBV28	once	TRBJ1-1	TGTGCCAGCAGTTGGAGGGGAACTGAAGCTTTCTTT	CASSWRGTEAFF
NA	TRBV27	NA	TRBJ1-2	TGTGCCAGCAGTTTATGGGGGGGAAACTATGGCTACACCTTC	CASSLWGGNYGYTF
NA	TRBV15	NA	TRBJ2-5	TGTGCCACCAGGAGTATCGGTTACCAAGAGACCCAGTACTTC	CATRSIGYQETQYF
TRBD1	TRBV15	NA	TRBJ2-7	TGTGCCACCAGCAACACAGGGGATAGAAACGAGCAGTACTTC	CATSNTGDRNEQYF
TRBD1	TRBV4-3	NA	TRBJ1-3	TGCGCCAGCAGCCAAACAGGGGGCTCTGGAAACACCATATATTTT	CASSQTGGSGNTIYF
TRBD2	TRBV7-2	NA	TRBJ2-3	TGTGCCAGCAGCTGGGGACTAGCGGGAGCCCCTACGCAGTATTTT	CASSWGLAGAPTQYF
NA	TRBV27	NA	TRBJ1-2	TGTGCCAGCAGTTTATTGACAGGAGCTAACTATGGCTACACCTTC	CASSLLTGANYGYTF
NA	TRBV19	NA	TRBJ2-2	TGTGCCAGTAGTATAACCGGGACGCTCGGCGGGGAGCTGTTTTTT	CASSITGTLGGELFF
NA	TRBV9	NA	TRBJ2-1	TGTGCCAGCACCCGGAGCGGGTACAATGAGCAGTTCTTC	CASTRSGYNEQFF
NA	TRBV19	NA	TRBJ2-2	TGTGCCAGTAGTATAGGGGGTCCCGGGGAGCTGTTTTTT	CASSIGGPGELFF
NA	TRBV28	NA	TRBJ2-7	TGTGCCAGCAGAATTATGGCAGGGTCCTACGAGCAGTACTTC	CASRIMAGSYEQYF
NA	TRBV29-1	NA	TRBJ2-1	TGCAGCGTGGTATACCCCCCCAATGAGCAGTTCTTC	CSVVYPPNEQFF